The 28 T cell receptor beta chains given below trace back to one sample, sequenced in a study of blood T cell repertoires in COVID-19. Sequencing used immunoSEQ multiplex PCR; TCRdb keeps in-frame clones, though not all of them. This sample carries hundreds of thousands of clones, approximately 86% of them seen once, and the ten largest clones take 1.6%. Sequences were obtained from PBMCs or T cells enriched from blood (not recorded which). The receptor source for this set is a woman between 50 and 59 years old who had recovered from COVID-19.

The rearrangement links TRBV6-2 or TRBV6-3 to TRBJ1-5; D unclear. V was pared by 0 bases and J by 0 bases, with 12 bases between. The CDR3 is 17 amino acids. Germline V gives CDR1 MNHEY, CDR2 SVGEGT. The CDR3 is CASSYSRSPNSNQPQHF. As DNA, the CDR3 is TGTGCCAGCAGTTACTCGAGGTCACCGAATAGCAATCAGCCCCAGCATTTT.

V and J are TRBV18 and TRBJ1-1, with unresolved D. The CDR3 is made up of 13 amino acids. Trimming removed 3 bases from V and 3 bases from J, with 8 bases in between. Germline loops: CDR1 KGHSH, CDR2 LQKENI. DNA for the CDR3: TGTGCCAGCTCACCGGGCCCCTACACTGAAGCTTTCTTT. Protein product: CASSPGPYTEAFF.

V and J are TRBV5-1 and TRBJ1-4; D not resolved. V was trimmed by 2 bases and J by 5 bases, leaving 16 bases between them. This CDR3 spans 16 amino acids. Germline V gene lookup returns CDR1 SGHRS and CDR2 YFSETQ. As DNA, the CDR3 is TGCGCCAGCAGCTTATCCGTGAGCCATTCGAATGAAAAACTGTTTTTT. It yields the protein CASSLSVSHSNEKLFF.

This chain links TRBV6-5 with TRBJ2-1, with D tentatively TRBD1 (6 bases). Trimming shortened V by 7 bases and J by 9 bases, and 16 bases separated the two germline ends. This CDR3 contains 13 residues. Germline-derived CDR1 and CDR2 are MNHEY and SVGAGI. CDR3 DNA: TGTGCCAGCAACAGAGGCGTAGGGGGTGAGCAGTTCTTC. Translated, it gives CASNRGVGGEQFF.

V is TRBV18 and J is TRBJ2-5; D is unclear. The CDR3 totals 11 residues. V lost 5 bases and J 2 bases, leaving 3 bases between the germline ends. In germline, CDR1 is KGHSH, CDR2 LQKENI. CDR3 loop: CASSSQETQYF. The CDR3 DNA is TGTGCCAGCTCATCACAAGAGACCCAGTACTTC.

The CDR3 here is CASTSSGAPFGGEQYF. The CDR3 region has the DNA TGTGCCAGCACATCCTCAGGAGCCCCTTTTGGAGGAGAGCAGTACTTC. This sequence joins TRBV28 and TRBJ2-7, with TRBD2 as a possible D gene (5 bases). V was cut by 7 bases and J by 7 bases, with 26 bases left in between. The CDR3 length is 16 residues. Germline V gene sequence: CDR1 MDHEN, CDR2 SYDVKM.

This clone occurred a few times. The J gene is TRBJ1-1, the V gene TRBV28, with D unresolved. Trimming removed 8 bases at V and 0 bases at J, with 10 bases between. The germline gives CDR1 MDHEN, CDR2 SYDVKM. The CDR3 is made up of 13 amino acids. CDR3 in amino acids: CASRSRVNTEAFF. In DNA, the CDR3 is TGTGCCAGCCGGTCACGGGTGAACACTGAAGCTTTCTTT.

The chain employs TRBV3-1 (or the pseudogene TRBV3-2) and TRBJ2-4; a possible D gene is TRBD1 (6 bases). CDR1 LGHDT and CDR2 YNNKEL come from the germline V gene (reference sequence). CDR3 length: 15 amino acids. Trimming shortened V by 4 bases and J by 0 bases, and 10 bases separated the two germline ends. DNA for the CDR3: TGTGCCAGCAGCCGGACAGCATTAGCCAAAAACATTCAGTACTTC. Amino acid sequence: CASSRTALAKNIQYF.

In its sample, this clone was seen a few times. The rearrangement joins TRBV19 to TRBJ1-2; TRBD1 aligns across 8 bases. The CDR3 is made up of 15 amino acids. From germline, CDR1 is LNHDA and CDR2 SQIVND (reference sequence). Unmatched junction bases numbered 4, after V lost 1 base and J lost 3 bases. The chain's CDR3 is CASSIGQGPYYGYTF. The CDR3 DNA reads TGTGCCAGTAGTATAGGACAGGGGCCTTACTATGGCTACACCTTC.

V and J are TRBV3-1 (or the pseudogene TRBV3-2) and TRBJ2-2; D possibly corresponds to TRBD2 (6 bases). The V end was cut by 4 bases, the J end by 4 bases, with 10 bases between. Germline CDR1 LGHDT, CDR2 YNNKEL (reference sequence). The CDR3 consists of 14 residues. The CDR3 is CASSRAGPTGELFF. CDR3 nucleotides: TGTGCCAGCAGCCGGGCGGGACCCACCGGGGAGCTGTTTTTT.

The chain combines TRBV16 with TRBJ2-1; 7 bases fit TRBD2. This CDR3 is built from 14 residues. V lost 0 bases and J lost 6; bases outside the gene matches: 2. Germline V CDR1 and CDR2: KGHSY, FQNENV. In DNA, the CDR3 is TGTGCCAGCAGCCAATCGGGAGGGTCCAATGAGCAGTTCTTC. It encodes CASSQSGGSNEQFF.

This clone was picked up one time. The chain combines TRBV5-5 with TRBJ1-3; D possibly corresponds to TRBD1 (6 bases). The CDR3 consists of 17 residues. With 2 bases removed from V and 0 bases from J, the gap between germline ends came to 15 bases. Germline V gene lookup returns CDR1 SGHKS and CDR2 YYEKEE (reference sequence). Here the CDR3 reads CASSLSPGAFSGNTIYF. CDR3 sequence (DNA): TGTGCCAGCAGCTTAAGTCCAGGGGCTTTCTCTGGAAACACCATATATTTT.

This clone was counted between two and nine times. V gene TRBV6-1 combines with J gene TRBJ1-1, with D uncertain. This CDR3 is 13 amino acids long. The germline V and J ends were trimmed by 3 bases and 4 bases, with 9 bases remaining between them. Looked up from germline, CDR1 is MNHNS and CDR2 is SASEGT. CDR3 sequence: CASSDLPGTEAFF. CDR3 nucleotides: TGTGCCAGCAGTGACCTCCCGGGCACTGAAGCTTTCTTT.

The chain links TRBV5-1 to TRBJ2-7; D may be TRBD1 (6 bases). This CDR3 comprises 15 residues. Germline values: CDR1 SGHRS, CDR2 YFSETQ. V lost 2 bases and J 6 bases, leaving 18 bases between the germline ends. CDR3 loop: CASSFQGPGSGEQYF. The DNA of the CDR3 is TGCGCCAGCAGCTTCCAGGGGCCAGGGTCGGGCGAGCAGTACTTC.

The chain employs TRBV6-5 and TRBJ1-1; D remains ambiguous. The CDR3 extends over 12 amino acids. Trimming removed 7 bases from V and 2 bases from J, with 8 bases in between. Germline V gene sequence: CDR1 MNHEY, CDR2 SVGAGI. The CDR3 coding sequence is TGTGCCAGCAAGGAGATCAACACTGAAGCTTTCTTT. It encodes CASKEINTEAFF.

V is TRBV5-6 and J is TRBJ2-7; weak D call: TRBD2 (6 bases). V shed 0 bases and J shed 1 base, with 14 bases lying between them. Germline CDR1 is SGHDT and CDR2 is YYEEEE. This CDR3 contains 16 residues. Here the CDR3 reads CASSLVGRGGSYEQYF. CDR3 bases: TGTGCCAGCAGCTTGGTAGGGCGGGGTGGATCCTACGAGCAGTACTTC.

V and J are TRBV6-5 and TRBJ1-2; 7 nucleotides line up with TRBD1. The CDR3 sequence is 14 residues long. The V and J ends lost 7 bases and 4 bases, in that order; junction bases with no gene match: 9. Germline V lookup: CDR1 MNHEY, CDR2 SVGAGI. CDR3 residues: CASNLNRGLYGYTF. CDR3 sequence (DNA): TGTGCCAGCAACCTTAACAGGGGCCTCTATGGCTACACCTTC.

A note on this clone: The sample carries other DNA sequences with the same CDR3. The rearrangement links TRBV27 to TRBJ2-1, with 14 nucleotides matching TRBD2. CDR3 length equals 15 residues. J was trimmed by 7 bases and V by 2 bases; bases with no gene match: 1. Germline CDR1 reads MNHEY; CDR2 reads SMNVEV (reference sequence). The CDR3 coding sequence is TGTGCCAGCAGTTTAGGGACTAGCGGGAGTAATGAGCAGTTCTTC. Amino acids: CASSLGTSGSNEQFF.

This rearrangement joins TRBV2 to TRBJ2-1; 7 nucleotides line up with TRBD2. Germline loops: CDR1 SNHLY, CDR2 FYNNEI. There are 16 residues in the CDR3. Trimming cost V 6 bases and J 6 bases; bases outside gene matches: 14. DNA for the CDR3: TGTGCCAGCAGAAACCTCGGGGGAGGGCCTTTCAATGAGCAGTTCTTC. Its translation: CASRNLGGGPFNEQFF.

This clone was seen more than once but under ten times. The CDR3 region has the DNA TGCGCCAGCAGCTGGCCTAGGACAGGGAGTCCCCCGGATGGCTACACCTTC. Its protein product is CASSWPRTGSPPDGYTF. V and J are TRBV5-1 and TRBJ1-2; 8 positions match TRBD1. Germline lookup yields CDR1 SGHRS and CDR2 YFSETQ. V trimming: 3 bases; J trimming: 6 bases; junction bases outside the gene matches: 16. The CDR3 has 17 residues.

J is TRBJ2-3 and V is TRBV7-8; D uncertain. The CDR3 length is 12 residues. Germline CDR1 and CDR2: SGHVS and FQNEAQ. V gave up 2 bases and J gave up 4 bases, with 4 bases separating them. The CDR3 is CASSLPADTQYF. Written as DNA, the CDR3 is TGTGCCAGCAGCTTACCTGCAGATACGCAGTATTTT.

This chain uses TRBV3-1 (or the pseudogene TRBV3-2) with TRBJ2-1, with D tentatively TRBD2 (6 bases). The CDR3 totals 16 residues. Trimming shortened V by 2 bases and J by 0 bases, and 11 bases separated the two germline ends. Germline V gene sequence: CDR1 LGHDT, CDR2 YNNKEL (reference sequence). The CDR3 here is CASSQQAGYSYNEQFF. CDR3 DNA sequence: TGTGCCAGCAGCCAACAGGCGGGGTACTCCTACAATGAGCAGTTCTTC.

This clone has just a few counts. In DNA, the CDR3 is TGTGCCAGCAGAACCCCAGGGGGTAGCAATCAGCCCCAGCATTTT. It codes for CASRTPGGSNQPQHF. This chain links TRBV6-5 with TRBJ1-5, with 7 bases aligning to TRBD1. Germline-derived CDR1 and CDR2 are MNHEY and SVGAGI. CDR3 length: 15 residues. After removal of 6 bases from V and 0 bases from J, the junction contained 5 bases not matched to a gene.

The chain joins TRBV5-6 to TRBJ2-7; weak D call: TRBD2 (6 bases). The V and J ends lost 1 base and 3 bases respectively, with 11 bases between them. This CDR3 spans 14 amino acids. From germline, CDR1 is SGHDT and CDR2 YYEEEE. CDR3 amino acids: CASSLPGGHYEQYF. The CDR3 coding sequence is TGTGCCAGCAGCTTGCCCGGGGGTCACTACGAGCAGTACTTC.

Concerning this clone: This sample also contains other DNA sequences that code for the same CDR3. The chain carries TRBV5-1 and TRBJ1-2; 11 bases fit TRBD1. Germline V gene lookup returns CDR1 SGHRS and CDR2 YFSETQ. The CDR3 extends over 14 amino acids. Trimming cost V 4 bases and J 4 bases; bases outside gene matches: 3. In DNA, the CDR3 is TGCGCCAGCAGCGTCGGGACAGGGGGCTATGGCTACACCTTC. It translates to CASSVGTGGYGYTF. Full variable domain (rest looked up from reference TRBV5-1 and TRBJ1-2): KAGVTQTPRYLIKTRGQQVTLSCSPISGHRSVSWYQQTPGQGLQFLFEYFSETQRNKGNFPGRFSGRQFSNSRSEMNVSTLELGDSALYLCASSVGTGGYGYTFGSGTRLTVV.

Only a few counts were recorded for this clone. CDR3 residues: CASVSGTGLTPLHF. The CDR3 DNA follows: TGTGCCAGCGTTAGTGGGACAGGGTTGACACCCCTCCACTTT. This chain links TRBV2 with TRBJ1-6, with 9 bases matching TRBD1. The V gene end was trimmed by 8 bases and the J gene end by 11 bases; junction bases not matched to a gene: 10. Looked up from germline, CDR1 is SNHLY and CDR2 is FYNNEI. The CDR3 contains 14 residues. Full variable domain (remainder filled in from reference TRBV2 and TRBJ1-6): EPEVTQTPSHQVTQMGQEVILRCVPISNHLYFYWYRQILGQKVEFLVSFYNNEISEKSEIFDDQFSVERPDGSNFTLKIRSTKLEDSAMYFCASVSGTGLTPLHFGNGTRLTVT.

The chain employs TRBV20-1 and TRBJ1-1, with D perhaps matching TRBD1 (6 bases). This CDR3 has 12 residues. Germline V gene data show CDR1 as DFQATT and CDR2 as SNEGSKA (reference sequence). V was cut by 3 bases and J by 8 bases, with 13 bases left in between. The CDR3 DNA reads TGCAGTGCTAGTGAACAGGGAAGGGAAGCTTTCTTT. Residues: CSASEQGREAFF.

J is TRBJ2-1 and V is TRBV7-9, with 11 bases lining up with TRBD2. Germline V gene sequence: CDR1 SEHNR, CDR2 FQNEAQ (reference sequence). The V gene end was trimmed by 4 bases and the J gene end by 3 bases; junction bases not matched to a gene: 5. There are 16 residues in the CDR3. The CDR3 DNA follows: TGTGCCAGCAGCTCACCGACTAGCGGGGACTACAATGAGCAGTTCTTC. It is translated as CASSSPTSGDYNEQFF.